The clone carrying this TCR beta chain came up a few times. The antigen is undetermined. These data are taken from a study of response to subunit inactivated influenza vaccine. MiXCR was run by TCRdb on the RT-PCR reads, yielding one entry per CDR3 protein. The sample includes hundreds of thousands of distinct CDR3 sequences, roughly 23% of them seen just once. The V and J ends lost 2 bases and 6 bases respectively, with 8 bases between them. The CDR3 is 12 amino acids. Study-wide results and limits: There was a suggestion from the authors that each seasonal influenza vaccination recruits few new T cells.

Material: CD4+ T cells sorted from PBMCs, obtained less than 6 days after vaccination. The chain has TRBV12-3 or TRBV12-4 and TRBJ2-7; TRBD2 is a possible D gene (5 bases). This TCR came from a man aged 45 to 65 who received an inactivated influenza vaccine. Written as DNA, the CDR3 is TGTGCCAGCAGTTTACCTGGGAGCGAGCAGTACTTC. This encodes CASSLPGSEQYF.